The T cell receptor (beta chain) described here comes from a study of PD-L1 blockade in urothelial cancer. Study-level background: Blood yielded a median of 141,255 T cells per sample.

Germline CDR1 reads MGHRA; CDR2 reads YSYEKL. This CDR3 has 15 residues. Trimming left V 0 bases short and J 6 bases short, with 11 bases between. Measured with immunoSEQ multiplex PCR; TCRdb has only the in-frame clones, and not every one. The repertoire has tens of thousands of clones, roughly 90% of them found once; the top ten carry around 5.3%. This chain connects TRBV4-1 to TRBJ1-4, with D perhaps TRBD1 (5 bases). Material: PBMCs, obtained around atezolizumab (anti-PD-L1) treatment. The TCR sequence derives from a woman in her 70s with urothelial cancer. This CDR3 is CASSQDGREYEKLFF. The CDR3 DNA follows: TGCGCCAGCAGCCAAGATGGCAGGGAATATGAAAAACTGTTTTTT.